This T cell receptor (beta chain) came from a study of T-cell reconstitution after alpha-beta-depleted transplantation in children. The table lists this clonotype with many counts. Antigen: not known. The junction does not match germline at one end; this may be a read error. Researchers prepared the TCRbeta library using unique molecular identifiers, the study reports. TCRdb reprocessed the PCR reads with MiXCR, giving one entry per CDR3 protein. The data hold about 300,000 distinct CDR3 sequences, with 10% observed a single time. Points from the study as a whole: Several hundred graft clones that had expanded were reportedly the source of alpha-beta T cells about two months after transplant.

The CDR3 totals 13 residues. The germline CDR1 and CDR2 sequences are SQVTM and ANQGSEA. This TCR derives from a boy younger than two with acute myeloid leukemia, due to receive a stem cell transplant. The sequencing here drew on PBMCs, taken before TCRalphabeta/CD19-depleted stem cell transplant. The rearrangement joins TRBV29-1 to TRBJ2-6; 11 bases fit TRBD1. CDR3 sequence (DNA): TGTGGGACAGGGGGGACTGGGGCCAACGTCCTGACTTTC. Its translation: CGTGGTGANVLTF.